This T cell receptor (beta chain) was recovered during a study of PD-1 blockade in mismatch repair-deficient tumors. Overall study: All were previously treated, progressing patients with some twelve mismatch repair-deficient cancer types.

Only in-frame clones appear in the TCRdb table, and some are missing; sequencing was by immunoSEQ multiplex PCR. The sample lists some 120,000 clones; about 86% were seen once. This clone has only a few counts. Mismatch repair deficiency was confirmed in all patients, by PCR or immunohistochemistry. This TCR was recovered from an adult with mismatch repair-deficient cancer. The source was peripheral blood, collected 44 weeks after starting pembrolizumab.

The CDR3 reads CASSNPLSYEQYF. The CDR3 DNA reads TGTGCCAGCAGCAACCCCCTCTCCTACGAGCAGTACTTC. The rearrangement uses TRBV11-2 and TRBJ2-7; D not certain. With 5 bases removed from V and 0 bases from J, the gap between germline ends came to 8 bases. CDR3 length: 13 amino acids. Germline V gives CDR1 SGHAT, CDR2 FQNNGV.